The text below deals with one T cell receptor beta chain. Its recognized antigen is unknown. The reads were generated on a NextSeq 550. The Human TCR Profiling Kit (MiLaboratory) was used to make UMI-labeled 5' RACE TRB cDNA libraries. The full amount of extracted RNA was used for cDNA synthesis, and the full amount of resulting cDNA was used for PCR amplification. Libraries were prepared in parallel with an identical number of PCR cycles. The study's processing was this. About 50,000 +/- 10,000 unique UMI-labeled TRB cDNA molecules per library were extracted with MIGEC and MiXCR, with at least two reads per UMI required. On average, each library contained approximately 40,000 +/- 10,000 functional in-frame TRB CDR3 nucleotide clonotypes without stop codons. After downsampling to 5000 UMI-labeled TRB molecules per sample, diversity metrics such as normalized Shannon-Wiener and Chao1 were calculated in VDJtools. VDJtools was used to calculate clonotype-size-weighted physicochemical properties of the central five CDR3 residues, namely interaction energy, strength, volume and Kidera factor 4. One entry per CDR3 protein sequence results from the TCRdb reprocessing of the reads, with DNA left out. The V and J calls, along with clone size, are taken from TCRdb and not from the paper's own processing. This sample's clone table shows 100,000 to 150,000 distinct CDR3 sequences. Nearly 0.5% of the sample is in the top ten clones.

This specimen belongs to a study of CXCR3-negative and CXCR3-positive naive CD8 T cells (dated by TCRdb to the late 2010s). Regarding the research as a whole: In total, about 135 million TRB reads were obtained, corresponding to roughly 1.5 +/- 0.3 million reads per library. The TRBV-TRBJ cluster analysis covered naive subsets from roughly five donors and memory cells from 3 donors. Diversity and physicochemical repertoire analyses covered over 10 donors pooled from two independent experiments.

Paper-wide results and their limitations: TRB CDR3s from CXCR3-positive naive cells showed higher hydrophobicity (lower Kidera factor 4), lower energy, and higher strength and volume indices than CXCR3-negative naive cells. Both naive subsets had comparably high repertoire diversity, while memory CD8+ T cells had much lower repertoire diversity. Because surface CD5, which is linked to self-reactivity in mice, was comparable between the naive subsets, TCR interaction strength was also inferred from TRB CDR3 physicochemical properties. Within the same donor, TRBV-TRBJ usage looked similar between naive CXCR3-negative and CXCR3-positive cells, but memory cells had distinct patterns. Freshly isolated PBMCs were used for most assays because CXCR3 expression partially decreased after cryopreservation.

For each CD8+ T cell subset, flow sorting was done in triplicate, and a few hundred thousand cells per subset went directly into RLT lysis buffer. To exclude memory contaminants, naive CD8+ T cells were stringently defined as CD45RO-CCR7+CD27+CD95-. Peripheral blood mononuclear cells were isolated from buffy coats by standard density gradient centrifugation. Naive CXCR3-negative and CXCR3-positive CD8+ T cells were flow-sorted using a FACSAria III. Total RNA was extracted from sorted cells using an RNeasy Mini Kit. The CDR3 has 13 amino acids, counting the end cysteine and phenylalanine. No DNA sequence was recorded. The germline V gene (reference sequence) provides CDR1 LNHNV and CDR2 YYDKDF.

The V and J genes are TRBV15 and TRBJ2-3; the D call from TCRdb, TRBD1, cannot be confirmed without DNA. Sequencing was carried out using naive CXCR3- CD8+ T cells from blood. This sample's cell subset or site label indicates: CD45RO-CCR7+CD27+CD95- naive CD8+ T cells lacking CXCR3 (TNR3-). The source is a human donor in good health. Some clones in this sample may be carry-over from other donors' samples. The CDR3 protein is CATSNRGVDTQYF.